These T cell receptor beta chains were read from a single sample in a study of blood T cells in healthy people across ages. TCRdb reanalysed the 5' RACE reads using MiXCR and keeps one entry per CDR3 protein. The sample has some 860,000 distinct CDR3 sequences; about 56% are singletons. The specimen was blood. The receptors here all came from a middle-aged man in good health. Each CDR3 is given with its conserved first and last residue. The D gene is left open where the match is weak. Only part of the rows carry a size: once, few, many, or a class if the clone is expanded.

d_gene	v_gene	abundance	j_gene	CDR3aa
.	TRBV20-1	.	TRBJ2-5	CSARDRWGQGNEQYF
TRBD1	TRBV6-1	.	TRBJ2-5	CASVHGTGTTETQYF
.	TRBV3-1	.	TRBJ2-7	CASSQDWSGEQYF
TRBD1	TRBV11-3	few	TRBJ2-5	CASSPTGDRGETQYF
TRBD2	TRBV5-1	.	TRBJ2-3	CASSLASGGPTDTQYF
.	TRBV2	.	TRBJ1-5	CASTPLGGQQPQHF
TRBD1	TRBV27	few	TRBJ1-2	CASSSNPGQNGYTF
TRBD2	TRBV25-1	.	.	CASSEGGGNYEQYF
TRBD1	TRBV27	.	TRBJ2-5	CASSLAGTAKETQYF
TRBD2	TRBV11-2	.	TRBJ2-3	CASSNLLRTSGKADTQYF
.	TRBV28	.	TRBJ2-4	CASRPDRLGEQYF
.	TRBV7-2	few	.	CASSPGTSRTQYF
TRBD1	TRBV5-6	few	TRBJ2-5	CASRPAGGSETQYF
TRBD2	TRBV4-3	.	TRBJ2-1	CASSQDLPGTGTSGRSNEQFF
.	TRBV7-8	.	TRBJ2-2	CASSCKKRETGELFF
TRBD2	TRBV6-5	few	TRBJ2-5	CASSSTSGRASEQYF
TRBD2	TRBV7-2	.	TRBJ2-1	CASSLGGAGVSEQFF
TRBD1	TRBV7-2	once	TRBJ2-7	CASSFPPGQNSYEQYF
TRBD2	TRBV5-1	.	TRBJ2-1	CASSLPRGQARLAGPYNEQFF
.	TRBV18	.	TRBJ2-5	CASSPGKLPGAQETQYF
.	TRBV7-6	.	TRBJ2-2	CASLRATGTGELFF
.	TRBV9	.	TRBJ2-7	CASSVGLDVDEQYF
.	TRBV9	.	TRBJ2-7	CASSPGVLYEQYF
.	TRBV28	.	TRBJ1-2	CASSRYNYGYTF
TRBD1	TRBV12-3/TRBV12-4	few	TRBJ2-1	CASSLSGQGGNEQFF
.	TRBV3-1	few	TRBJ2-5	CASSLILETQYF
.	TRBV7-2	few	TRBJ2-3	CASSFTQGSDTQYF
TRBD1	TRBV2	few	TRBJ2-7	CASRSGQTEGEQYF
.	TRBV7-2	few	TRBJ2-7	CASSLDWKRTYEQYF
TRBD2	TRBV9	few	TRBJ2-5	CASSVGLAGETQYF
.	TRBV6-1	.	TRBJ2-2	CASKILEGAGELFF
.	TRBV12-3/TRBV12-4	.	TRBJ2-3	CASRRGGISTDTQYF
.	TRBV7-8	.	TRBJ1-1	CASSLGSASGAFF
.	TRBV27	.	TRBJ1-5	CASSLGQVGQPQHF
TRBD2	TRBV27	.	TRBJ2-3	CASSFPRGGAGTDTQYF
.	TRBV7-9	few	TRBJ2-5	CASSEGWEQYF
.	TRBV5-1	once	.	CAGKGQRKLIYEQYF
.	TRBV18	few	TRBJ2-7	CASSQGRQAKAPYEQYF
.	TRBV4-1	.	TRBJ2-1	CASSQDSGLASEQFF
.	TRBV7-8	many	TRBJ1-2	CASSLALWGDGYTF
.	TRBV12-3/TRBV12-4	.	TRBJ1-5	CAVTPAVSNQPQHF
.	TRBV19	.	TRBJ2-3	CASSTTWTDTQYF
.	TRBV14	few	TRBJ2-7	CASSQDQIPSTGPLSYEQYF
TRBD1	TRBV29-1	.	.	CSVGQGNWYEQYF
.	TRBV2	.	TRBJ2-4	CASMSPSDIQYF
.	TRBV6-2/TRBV6-3	.	TRBJ2-6	CASSYFGTGANVLTF
TRBD1	TRBV7-2	few	TRBJ1-2	CASSYAGTANYGYTF
TRBD2	TRBV6-2/TRBV6-3	.	TRBJ2-3	CASTLAGTDTQYF
.	TRBV7-6	few	TRBJ1-4	CASSLEFRGSSLEKLFF
.	TRBV12-3/TRBV12-4	few	TRBJ2-1	CASSFRYNEQFF
TRBD1	TRBV7-9	.	TRBJ2-3	CASSFRTGITDTQYF
TRBD1	TRBV20-1	.	TRBJ1-2	CSANQGVWGYGYTF
TRBD2	TRBV12-3/TRBV12-4	.	TRBJ2-7	CASSQTSDSYEQYF
.	TRBV25-1	.	TRBJ2-7	CASSHPGQRAYEQYF
.	TRBV7-2	few	TRBJ2-7	CASSLAQQAPYEQYF
TRBD2	TRBV4-1	.	.	CASSQGPGLADSYNEQYF
.	TRBV14	few	TRBJ1-2	CASSQDKTAYGYTF
TRBD1	TRBV6-5	few	TRBJ1-6	CASSNRGRSSPLHF
.	TRBV11-3	.	TRBJ2-3	CANSLGTGTTDTQYF